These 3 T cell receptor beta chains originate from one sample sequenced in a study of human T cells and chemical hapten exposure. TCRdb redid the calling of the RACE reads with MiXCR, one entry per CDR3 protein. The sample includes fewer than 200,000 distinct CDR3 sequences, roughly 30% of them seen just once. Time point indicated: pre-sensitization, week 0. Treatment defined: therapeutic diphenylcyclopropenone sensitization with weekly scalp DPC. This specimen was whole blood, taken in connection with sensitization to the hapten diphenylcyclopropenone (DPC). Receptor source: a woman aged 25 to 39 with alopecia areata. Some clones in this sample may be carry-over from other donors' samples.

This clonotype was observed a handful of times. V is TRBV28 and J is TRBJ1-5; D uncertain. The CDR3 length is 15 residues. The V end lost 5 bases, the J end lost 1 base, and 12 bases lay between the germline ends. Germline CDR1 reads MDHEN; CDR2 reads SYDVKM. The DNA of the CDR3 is TGTGCCAGCAGTCTTCCCCCGGCAAGCAATCAGCCCCAGCATTTT. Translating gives CASSLPPASNQPQHF.

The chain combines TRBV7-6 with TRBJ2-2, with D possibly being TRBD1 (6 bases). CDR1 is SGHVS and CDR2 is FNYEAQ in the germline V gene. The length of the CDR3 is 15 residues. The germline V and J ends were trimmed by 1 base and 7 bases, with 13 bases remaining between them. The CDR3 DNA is TGTGCCAGCAGCTTAGAGGGTCAGGGGATCGGGGAGCTGTTTTTT. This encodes CASSLEGQGIGELFF.

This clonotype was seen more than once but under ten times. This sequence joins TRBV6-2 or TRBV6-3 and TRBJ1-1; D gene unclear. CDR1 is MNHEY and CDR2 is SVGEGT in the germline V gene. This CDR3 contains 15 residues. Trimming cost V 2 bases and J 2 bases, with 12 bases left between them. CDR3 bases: TGTGCCAGCAGTTACCCTGGACCGCGTAACACTGAAGCTTTCTTT. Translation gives CASSYPGPRNTEAFF.